The clone carrying this T cell receptor (beta chain) was detected ten times or more. Its antigen is not identified. These data come from a study of regulatory T cells in long-lasting Graves disease. Study findings and constraints: Few sampled subjects may have lowered accuracy.

Building the TCR beta libraries relied on iRepertoire HTBI primers, and CDR3 regions underwent Arm-PCR. MiXCR was run by TCRdb on the multiplex PCR reads, yielding one entry per CDR3 protein. The data show 500,000 or so distinct CDR3 sequences, around 16% seen once. The CDR3 sequence is 14 residues long. Trimming left V 0 bases short and J 5 bases short, with 11 bases between. Germline assignment: CDR1 MNHEY and CDR2 SVGAGI. Time point noted: newly diagnosed GD, antithyroid drugs for less than 3 months. PBMC RNA served as the TCR library source. This sample also appeared in a second study, on T cells in Graves' hyperthyroidism and ophthalmopathy.

Sequenced here: peripheral blood mononuclear cells (PBMCs), sampled at new diagnosis, from a patient treated with antithyroid drugs. The clonotype was recovered from a woman aged 40-60 years with Graves disease. This chain joins TRBV6-5 and TRBJ2-7; D remains unclear. CDR3 region: CASSYSAGPNEQYF. The CDR3 coding sequence is TGTGCCAGCAGTTACTCGGCAGGTCCCAACGAGCAGTACTTC.